This TCR beta chain came from a study of PD-1 blockade in mismatch repair-deficient tumors. This CDR3 spans 16 amino acids. Germline CDR1 is SGHVS and CDR2 is FNYEAQ. V was clipped by 5 bases and J by 7 bases, with 21 bases between them. The assay was immunoSEQ multiplex PCR, and TCRdb's table has in-frame clones only and misses some. The repertoire holds 100,000 to 150,000 clones, with approximately 86% as singletons. This clone is a singleton in its sample. This clonotype was obtained from an adult with mismatch repair-deficient cancer. V is TRBV7-6 and J is TRBJ2-4; possibly TRBD1 for D (5 bases). The sample here was peripheral blood, taken 44 weeks after starting pembrolizumab. DNA for the CDR3: TGTGCCAGCAGCAGGGGTGCAGGGCTGGATGGGAACATTCAGTACTTC. Protein: CASSRGAGLDGNIQYF.